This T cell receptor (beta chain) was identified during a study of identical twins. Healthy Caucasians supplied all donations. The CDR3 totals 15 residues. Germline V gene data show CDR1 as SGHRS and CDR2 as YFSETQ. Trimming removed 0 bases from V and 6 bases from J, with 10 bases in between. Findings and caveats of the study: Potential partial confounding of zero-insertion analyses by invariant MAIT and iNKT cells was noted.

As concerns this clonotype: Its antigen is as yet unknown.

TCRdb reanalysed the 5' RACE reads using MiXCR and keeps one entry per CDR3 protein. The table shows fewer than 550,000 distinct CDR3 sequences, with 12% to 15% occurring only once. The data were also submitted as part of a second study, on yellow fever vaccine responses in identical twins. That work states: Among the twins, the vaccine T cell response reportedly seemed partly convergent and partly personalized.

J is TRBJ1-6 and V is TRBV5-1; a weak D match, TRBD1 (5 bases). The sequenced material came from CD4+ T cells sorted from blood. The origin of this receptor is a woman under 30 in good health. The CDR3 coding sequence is TGCGCCAGCAGCTTGGTCGGGGCCGGTAATTCACCCCTCCACTTT. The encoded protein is CASSLVGAGNSPLHF.